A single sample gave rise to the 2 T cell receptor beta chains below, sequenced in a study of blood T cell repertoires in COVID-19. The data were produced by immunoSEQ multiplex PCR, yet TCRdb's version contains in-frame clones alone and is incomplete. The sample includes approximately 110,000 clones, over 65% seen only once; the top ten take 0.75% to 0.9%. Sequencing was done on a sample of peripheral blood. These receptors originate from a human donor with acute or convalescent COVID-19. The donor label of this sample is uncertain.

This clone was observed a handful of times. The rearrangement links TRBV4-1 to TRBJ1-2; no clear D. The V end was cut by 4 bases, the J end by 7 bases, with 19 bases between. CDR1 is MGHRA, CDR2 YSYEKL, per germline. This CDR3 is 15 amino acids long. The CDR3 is CASSPPTNGNGGYTF. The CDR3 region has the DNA TGCGCCAGCAGCCCCCCAACTAACGGGAACGGTGGCTACACCTTC.

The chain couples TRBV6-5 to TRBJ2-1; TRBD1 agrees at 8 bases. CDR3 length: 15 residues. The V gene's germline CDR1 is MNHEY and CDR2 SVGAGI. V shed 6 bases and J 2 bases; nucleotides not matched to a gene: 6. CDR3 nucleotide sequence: TGTGCCAGCAGCCACGGCAGGGGGCCCTACAATGAGCAGTTCTTC. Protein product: CASSHGRGPYNEQFF.